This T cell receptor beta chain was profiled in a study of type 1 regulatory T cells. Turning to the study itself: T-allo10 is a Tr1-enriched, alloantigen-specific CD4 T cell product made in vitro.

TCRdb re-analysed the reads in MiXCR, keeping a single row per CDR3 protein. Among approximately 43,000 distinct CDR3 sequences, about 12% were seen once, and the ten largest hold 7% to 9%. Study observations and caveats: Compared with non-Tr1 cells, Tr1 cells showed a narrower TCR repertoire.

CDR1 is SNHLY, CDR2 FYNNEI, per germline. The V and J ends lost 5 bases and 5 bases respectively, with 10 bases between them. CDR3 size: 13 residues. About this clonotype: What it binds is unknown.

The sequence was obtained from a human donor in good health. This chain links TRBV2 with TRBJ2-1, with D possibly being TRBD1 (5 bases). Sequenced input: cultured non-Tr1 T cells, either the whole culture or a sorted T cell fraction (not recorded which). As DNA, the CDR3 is TGTGCCAGCAGTTGGGGCCAGAACAATGAGCAGTTCTTC. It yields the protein CASSWGQNNEQFF.